This TCR beta chain was sequenced for a study of cytomegalovirus exposure and HLA in healthy donors (dated by TCRdb to the late 2010s). For the study in its entirety: In an earlier analysis of approximately 640 of the donors, 276 Gb of sequence data and 100 million or so unique TCR beta sequences from about 190 million T cells were reported. Roughly 300 gigabases of sequencing data and 75 million to 85 million unique TCR sequences made up an early release that covered approximately 620 HLA-typed donors. Of the approximately 400 genotyped donors, 65% to 90% fell in the genetic ancestry cluster associated with self-reported Caucasian donors. The aim of the study was to test whether cataloging public T cell receptors could identify signatures of past pathogen exposure. The study used immunosequencing to profile the T cell repertoires of around 600 subjects and linked those repertoires to cytomegalovirus serostatus. Besides the first cohort of 666 subjects, a separate validation cohort made up of 120 or so different subjects was used. To predict cytomegalovirus infection status, the study combined high-throughput TCR immunosequencing, statistical association of individual TCRs with disease status, and machine learning. A later analysis re-analyzed previously published TCR beta repertoires from several hundred donors and added high-resolution HLA genotyping to study TCR occurrence patterns. Rather than drawing on any new phenotypic data, the later analysis identified candidate immune exposures from TCR beta sequences and the way those sequences occurred across donors. In an earlier analysis of 587 of the donors, high-throughput TCR beta sequencing was used to judge whether each TCR beta V gene segment behaved as functional or pseudogenic. Donor age, sex, ethnicity and CMV serostatus were compiled alongside the repertoire data. In a later genetic analysis, genome-wide SNP genotypes for about 55% of the roughly 700 donors were used, and that subset was treated as a discovery cohort. Every discovery cohort repertoire had been produced on one sequencing platform. HLA typing included class I and class II loci at four-digit resolution. Typing coverage varied by locus: roughly 629-640 donors for A, B, C, DRB1 and DQB1; approximately 520 for DQA1; nearly 610 for DPA1; roughly 450 for DPB1. Several DR-DQ haplotypes were treated as single units for association and clustering because of strong linkage in the cohort. On average, around 230,000 unique TCR beta nucleotide sequences were sequenced per donor among a few hundred genotyped donors of the cohort, with roughly 18% of those sequences being non-productive. Broader findings and caveats from the paper: Cytomegalovirus status was reported to be diagnosed by the classifier with high specificity and sensitivity in both the original and validation cohorts. According to a later genetic analysis, donors in an Asian-associated ancestry cluster had fewer N-insertions in productive TCRs than the approximately 700-donor mean. An earlier analysis of around 500 of the donors showed that most TCR beta V segments appeared in productive rearrangements either about 87% or about 30% of the time, which broadly matched IMGT annotations. Presence/absence analyses assumed roughly uniform sequencing depth across donors, an assumption that may not hold. A later analysis found that HLA-associated TCR beta chains were more clonally expanded and had lower generation probabilities than equally common non-associated chains. In a later genetic analysis, a missense DCLRE1C variant was associated with V-gene and J-gene trimming of TCR beta chains, and the association was replicated in an independent cohort. A cluster of highly shared sequence variants was judged likely to represent a technical artifact of the sequencing pipeline. This cohort had only TCR beta chains sequenced, and the lack of alpha or paired-chain data limited which features could be detected. Three of the identified cytomegalovirus-associated TCR beta chains were confirmed in vitro to be specific for cytomegalovirus antigens. Correlated functional status among segregating V segments might be attributable to linkage disequilibrium, but an unknown experimental factor could not be ruled out. A later analysis reported that several top co-occurrence clusters appeared linked to parvovirus B19, influenza, CMV and Epstein-Barr virus. CMV serostatus was the only immune exposure information available for the cohort. While some public TCRs were present in many individuals, most TCR sequences turned up only very rarely across donors. The authors suggested that the approach could potentially be generalized to other disease states and immunological phenotypes. Because counts were too low, roughly 17 rarely observed V segments, including chromosome 9 orphons, were left out of the earlier analysis of 587 of the donors. Some IMGT-functional V segments, including TRBV6-2 and TRBV6-3, could not be distinguished by the 87-base-pair reads and were therefore excluded. In a later analysis, TCR association rates were found to vary across HLA loci, with the most associated TCRs seen for DRB1 alleles and the fewest for HLA-C alleles. Because HLA typing was unavailable for some donors at each locus, only the typed subset was used in association tests. A further reported finding was that TCR beta sequences accurately predicted the HLA-A and HLA-B alleles for most subjects in the first cohort. The study listed 164 TCR beta chains as associated with cytomegalovirus. When HLA alleles, especially DR and DQ, strongly co-occurred, TCR associations were difficult to assign to individual alleles. Specific HLA alleles were associated with 15,000 to 20,000 TCR beta sequences at a false discovery rate of 0.05 in a later analysis. A later analysis found that most CMV-associated TCR beta chains appeared HLA-restricted, with HLA associations seemingly driven largely by CMV exposure.

The CDR3, from cysteine to phenylalanine, totals 12 residues. Just CDR3 DNA is preserved here, 36 bases in frame from base 1. CDR1 and CDR2 (GTSNPN, SVGIG) derive from the germline V gene (reference sequence). Trimming leaves V shorter by 0 bases and J shorter by 12 bases, with the junction holding 4 bases beyond the gene matches. The cohort consisted of some 670 healthy bone marrow donors. At the time of sampling, every cohort member was nominally healthy, though immune exposures that went unrecorded were likely present. The donor was CMV seropositive and was included in the group of 250 to 350 seropositive cohort members. A peripheral blood sample was provided by each donor, and peripheral blood mononuclear cells were used for TCR beta sequencing. The Qiagen DNeasy Blood Extraction Kit was used to extract genomic DNA from the blood cell samples. Libraries were constructed by the immunoSEQ multiplex PCR assay. The multiplex PCR relied on a mix of 60 forward primers for TCR Vbeta segments and 13 reverse primers for TCR Jbeta segments. The CDR3 region of rearranged TCR beta genes was amplified from genomic DNA with a multiplex PCR assay. The amplified TCR beta libraries were sequenced on the Illumina HiSeq System as 87-base-pair reads. The paper's data handling went like this. A later analysis counted 75 million to 100 million unique TCR beta chains across the 666 repertoires, and roughly 11 million of these chains were shared by at least two donors. A nearest-neighbor algorithm error-corrected the raw reads and collapsed the reads into unique sequences, merging closely related sequences to remove PCR and sequencing errors. To assign V, D and J gene segments, CDR3 sequences were aligned to IMGT reference sequences. For a sequence to be retained, at least a six-nucleotide match to both a V gene segment and a J gene segment was required. A rearrangement was called productive if the CDR3 had no stop codons and remained in frame with V and J, and every other rearrangement was called non-productive. CDR3 was defined by IMGT convention, running from the second conserved V-encoded cysteine to the conserved J-encoded phenylalanine. The earlier analysis of 500 to 750 of the donors excluded any sequence lacking an unambiguous match to a single V gene segment. In an earlier analysis of roughly 500 of the donors, V segments were called functional above 56.7% productive rearrangements and were called segregating when the between-donor standard deviation exceeded 5%. To diagnose cytomegalovirus status from the catalog of TCR beta chain sequences, a statistical classification framework was built. V and J gene assignment, in a later analysis, came from comparing TCR nucleotide sequences with IMGT/GENE-DB human TR gene sequences. The TCRdist pipeline was used in a later analysis to assign CDR3 sequences and most-parsimonious VDJ recombination scenarios. In a later analysis, each TCR beta chain was defined by its CDR3 amino acid sequence together with its V-gene family, and reads lacking a unique V-gene family were excluded. To address suspected cross-contamination and a sequencing artifact, a later analysis removed 592 highly shared, low-generation-probability nucleotide sequences. In a later analysis, a clonal expansion index for each public chain was calculated from normalized within-repertoire ranks of inferred template counts. Generation probabilities in a later analysis came from a VDJ recombination model fitted to out-of-frame rearrangements, and those results were checked against IGoR. In a later analysis, TCR-TCR, TCR-HLA and TCR-CMV co-occurrence was scored with hypergeometric tests, and a repertoire-size bias correction was applied to TCR pairs. A later analysis estimated false discovery rates by permuting HLA or CMV assignments 20 times. In a later analysis, co-occurring TCRs were grouped using DBSCAN, with TCRdist sequence similarity added in when clustering inside HLA-allele-positive subsets. Repertoires with fewer than 30,000 or more than 120,000 public chains were left out of co-occurrence clustering, as were roughly five repertoires with anomalous nucleotide sharing. What TCRdb holds here is the immuneACCESS table cut down to in-frame rearrangements. Part of the clones is not present; checked against another copy, under half of the missing clones reflect an unresolved V gene, and the others are unexplained. V and J calls and clone size are given by that table; D and trimming were obtained from the DNA. This sample's records show 200,000 to 250,000 clones. The top ten clones comprise 0.75% to 1% of the sample.

Remarks on this clone: Its target antigen remains unknown.

Sequencing input: PBMCs. Recombination connected TRBV30 to TRBJ1-4; 7 junctional bases match TRBD1. The clonotype originates from a woman in her thirties in good health and CMV-seropositive. The base sequence is TGTGCCTGGAGTGTACGGGGGACAGAACTGTTTTTT. The resulting protein is CAWSVRGTELFF.